The clone carrying this TCR beta chain was counted only a few times. Antigen unknown. The ends were cut back, 0 bases at V and 6 bases at J, with 14 bases in the middle. The CDR3 has 16 amino acids. Germline values: CDR1 MGHRA, CDR2 YSYEKL. As the method for making TCR beta libraries, quantitative 5'-RACE with molecular barcodes was used. MiXCR, applied by TCRdb to the 5' RACE reads, yields one record per CDR3 protein. Of 500,000 to 550,000 distinct CDR3 sequences listed, approximately 12% are singletons. This record comes from a study of CD8 T cells in ankylosing spondylitis. General observations from the study: Ankylosing spondylitis blood seemed to carry a telltale TCR beta motif made of under 10 highly homologous variants. Peripheral blood held disease-linked clones only at relatively low frequency, and these were CD8+. Clones tied to disease were said to be significantly enriched in matched ankylosing spondylitis synovial fluid.

Sequenced: blood, either unsorted or a sorted T cell fraction (not recorded which). This TCR derives from a male donor with ankylosing spondylitis. The chain is built from TRBV4-1 and TRBJ2-2, with D possibly TRBD2 on 6 matching bases. In DNA form, the CDR3 reads TGCGCCAGCAGCCAAGACGTTGCGGGAAGGGCCGGGGAGCTGTTTTTT. Encoded protein: CASSQDVAGRAGELFF.